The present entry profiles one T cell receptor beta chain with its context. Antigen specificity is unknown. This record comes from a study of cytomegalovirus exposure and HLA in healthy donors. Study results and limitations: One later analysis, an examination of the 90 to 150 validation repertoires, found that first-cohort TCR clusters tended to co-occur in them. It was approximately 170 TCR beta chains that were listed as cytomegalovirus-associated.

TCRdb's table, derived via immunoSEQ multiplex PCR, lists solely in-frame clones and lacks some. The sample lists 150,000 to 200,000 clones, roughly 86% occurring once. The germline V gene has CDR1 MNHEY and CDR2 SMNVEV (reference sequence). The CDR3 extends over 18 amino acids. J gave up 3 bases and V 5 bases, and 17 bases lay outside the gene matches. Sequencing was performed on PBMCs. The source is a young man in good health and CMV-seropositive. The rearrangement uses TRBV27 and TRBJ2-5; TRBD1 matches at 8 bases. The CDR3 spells CASSPTRADRESKETQYF. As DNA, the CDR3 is TGTGCCAGCAGTCCCACCCGGGCGGACAGGGAGAGCAAAGAGACCCAGTACTTC.